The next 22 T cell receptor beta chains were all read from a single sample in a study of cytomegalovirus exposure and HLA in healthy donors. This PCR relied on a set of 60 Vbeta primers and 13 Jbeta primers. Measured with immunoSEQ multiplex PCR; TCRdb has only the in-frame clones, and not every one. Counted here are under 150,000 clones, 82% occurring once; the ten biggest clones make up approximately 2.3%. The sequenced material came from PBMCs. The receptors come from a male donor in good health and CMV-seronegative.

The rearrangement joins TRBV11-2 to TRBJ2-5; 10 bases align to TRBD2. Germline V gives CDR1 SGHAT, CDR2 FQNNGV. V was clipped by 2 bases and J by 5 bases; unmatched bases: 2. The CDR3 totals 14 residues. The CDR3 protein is CASSLLAGAETQYF. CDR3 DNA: TGTGCCAGCAGCTTACTAGCGGGAGCGGAGACCCAGTACTTC.

Written as DNA, the CDR3 is TGTGCCAGCTCACCAAGCAGCTGGAGCTACAATGAGCAGTTCTTC. Protein product: CASSPSSWSYNEQFF. The rearrangement joins TRBV18 to TRBJ2-1; D is ambiguous. The germline V and J ends were trimmed by 2 bases and 3 bases, with 11 bases remaining between them. In germline, CDR1 is KGHSH, CDR2 LQKENI. This CDR3 region has 15 residues.

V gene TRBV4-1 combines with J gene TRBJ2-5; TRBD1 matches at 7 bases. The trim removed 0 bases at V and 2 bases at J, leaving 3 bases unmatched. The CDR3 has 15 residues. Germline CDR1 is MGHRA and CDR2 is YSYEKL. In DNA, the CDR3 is TGCGCCAGCAGCCAAGATGTGGGACAGCAAGAGACCCAGTACTTC. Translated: CASSQDVGQQETQYF.

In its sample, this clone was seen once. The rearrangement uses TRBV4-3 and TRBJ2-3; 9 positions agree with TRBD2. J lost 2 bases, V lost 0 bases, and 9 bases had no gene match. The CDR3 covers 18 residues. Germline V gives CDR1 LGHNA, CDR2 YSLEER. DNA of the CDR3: TGCGCCAGCAGCCAAGAGTCTGTACTAGCGGGTTTCACAGATACGCAGTATTTT. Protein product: CASSQESVLAGFTDTQYF.

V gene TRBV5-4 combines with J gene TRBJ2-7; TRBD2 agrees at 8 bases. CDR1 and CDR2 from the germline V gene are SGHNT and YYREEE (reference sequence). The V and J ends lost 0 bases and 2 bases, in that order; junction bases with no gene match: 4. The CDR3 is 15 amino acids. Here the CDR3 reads CASSLDGSGTYEQYF. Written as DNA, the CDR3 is TGTGCCAGCAGCTTGGATGGTAGCGGGACCTACGAGCAGTACTTC.

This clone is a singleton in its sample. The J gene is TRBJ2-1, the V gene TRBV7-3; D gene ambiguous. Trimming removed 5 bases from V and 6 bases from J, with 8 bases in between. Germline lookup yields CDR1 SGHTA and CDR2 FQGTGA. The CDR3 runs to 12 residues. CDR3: CASSPLGNEQFF. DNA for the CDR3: TGTGCCAGCAGCCCCCTAGGCAATGAGCAGTTCTTC. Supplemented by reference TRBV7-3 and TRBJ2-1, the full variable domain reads GAGVSQTPSNKVTEKGKYVELRCDPISGHTALYWYRQSLGQGPEFLIYFQGTGAADDSGLPNDRFFAVRPEGSVSTLKIQRTERGDSAVYLCASSPLGNEQFFGPGTRLTVL.

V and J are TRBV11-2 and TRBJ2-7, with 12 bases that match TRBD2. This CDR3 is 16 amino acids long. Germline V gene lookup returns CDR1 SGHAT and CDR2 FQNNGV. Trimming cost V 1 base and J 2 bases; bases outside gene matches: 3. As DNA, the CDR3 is TGTGCCAGCAGCTTAGGGGCTAGCGGGAGGGCCTACGAGCAGTACTTC. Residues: CASSLGASGRAYEQYF.

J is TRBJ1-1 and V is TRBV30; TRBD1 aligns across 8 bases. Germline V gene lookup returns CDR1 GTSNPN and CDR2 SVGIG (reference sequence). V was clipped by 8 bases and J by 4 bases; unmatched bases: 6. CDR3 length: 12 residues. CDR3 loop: CARTGQATEAFF. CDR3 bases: TGTGCCAGGACAGGGCAGGCCACTGAAGCTTTCTTT. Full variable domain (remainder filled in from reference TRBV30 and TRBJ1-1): SQTIHQWPATLVQPVGSPLSLECTVEGTSNPNLYWYRQAAGRGLQLLFYSVGIGQISSEVPQNLSASRPQDRQFILSSKKLLLSDSGFYLCARTGQATEAFFGQGTRLTVV.

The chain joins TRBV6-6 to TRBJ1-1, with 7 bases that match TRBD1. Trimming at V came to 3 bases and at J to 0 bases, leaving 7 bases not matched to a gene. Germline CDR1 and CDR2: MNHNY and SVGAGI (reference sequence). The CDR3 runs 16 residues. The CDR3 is CASSYGDREVNTEAFF. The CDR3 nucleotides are TGTGCCAGCAGTTATGGCGACAGGGAAGTGAACACTGAAGCTTTCTTT.

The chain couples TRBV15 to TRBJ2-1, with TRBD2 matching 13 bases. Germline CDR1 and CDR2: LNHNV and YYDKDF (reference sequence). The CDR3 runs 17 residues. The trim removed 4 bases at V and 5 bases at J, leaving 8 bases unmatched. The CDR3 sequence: CATSTGLAGSRNNEQFF. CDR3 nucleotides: TGTGCCACCAGCACGGGACTAGCGGGAAGTAGGAACAATGAGCAGTTCTTC.

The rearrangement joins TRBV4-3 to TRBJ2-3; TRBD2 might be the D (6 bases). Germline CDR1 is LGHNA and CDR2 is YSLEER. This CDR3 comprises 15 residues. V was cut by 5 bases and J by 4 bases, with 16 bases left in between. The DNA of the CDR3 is TGCGCCAGCAGCGCGACTAGGGTGTTCGCAGATACGCAGTATTTT. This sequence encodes CASSATRVFADTQYF.

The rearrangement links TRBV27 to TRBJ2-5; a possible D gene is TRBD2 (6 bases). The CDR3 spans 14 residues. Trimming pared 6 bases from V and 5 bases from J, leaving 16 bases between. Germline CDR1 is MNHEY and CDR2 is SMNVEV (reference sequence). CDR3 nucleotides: TGTGCCAGCAGCCCCGGGACTCGCGCCGAGACCCAGTACTTC. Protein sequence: CASSPGTRAETQYF.

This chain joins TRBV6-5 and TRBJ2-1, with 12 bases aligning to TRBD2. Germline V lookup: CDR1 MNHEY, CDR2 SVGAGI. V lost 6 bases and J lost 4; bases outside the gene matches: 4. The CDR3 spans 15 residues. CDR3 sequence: CASRVTSGRYNEQFF. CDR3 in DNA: TGTGCCAGCAGAGTTACTAGCGGGAGGTACAATGAGCAGTTCTTC.

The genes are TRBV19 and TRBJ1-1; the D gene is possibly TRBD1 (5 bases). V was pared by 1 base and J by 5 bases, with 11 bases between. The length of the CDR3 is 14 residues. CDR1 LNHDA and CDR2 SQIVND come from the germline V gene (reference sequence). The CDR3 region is CASSIAGQGTEAFF. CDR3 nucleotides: TGTGCCAGTAGTATAGCCGGGCAGGGTACTGAAGCTTTCTTT.

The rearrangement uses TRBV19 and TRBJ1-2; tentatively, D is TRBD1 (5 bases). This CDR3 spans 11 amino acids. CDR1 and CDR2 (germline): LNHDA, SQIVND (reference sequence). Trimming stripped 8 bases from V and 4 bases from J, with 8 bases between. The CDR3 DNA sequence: TGTGCCAGTTCCGACAGCTATGGCTACACCTTC. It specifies CASSDSYGYTF.

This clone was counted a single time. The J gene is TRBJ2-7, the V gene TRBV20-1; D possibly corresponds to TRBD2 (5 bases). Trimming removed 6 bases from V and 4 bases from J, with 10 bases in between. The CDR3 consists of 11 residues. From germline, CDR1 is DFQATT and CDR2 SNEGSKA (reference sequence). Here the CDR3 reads CSASGDYEQYF. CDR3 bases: TGCAGTGCCTCCGGGGATTACGAGCAGTACTTC.

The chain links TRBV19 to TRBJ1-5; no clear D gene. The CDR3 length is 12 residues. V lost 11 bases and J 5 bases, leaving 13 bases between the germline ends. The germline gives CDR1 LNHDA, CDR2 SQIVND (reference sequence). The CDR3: CAVNGRDQPQHF. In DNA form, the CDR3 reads TGTGCCGTTAACGGCCGGGATCAGCCCCAGCATTTT.

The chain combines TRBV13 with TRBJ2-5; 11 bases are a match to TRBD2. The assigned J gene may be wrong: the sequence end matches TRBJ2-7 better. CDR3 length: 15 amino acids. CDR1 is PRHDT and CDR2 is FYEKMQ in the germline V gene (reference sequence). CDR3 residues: CASSDTSGRTYEQYF. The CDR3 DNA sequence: TGTGCCAGCAGCGACACTAGCGGGAGAACCTACGAGCAGTACTTC.

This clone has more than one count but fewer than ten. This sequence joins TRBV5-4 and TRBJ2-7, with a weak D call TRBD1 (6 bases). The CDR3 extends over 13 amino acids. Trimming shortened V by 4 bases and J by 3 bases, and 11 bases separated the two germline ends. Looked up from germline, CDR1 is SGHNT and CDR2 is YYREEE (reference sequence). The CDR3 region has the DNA TGTGCCAGCAGCGTCGACAGGTTCTACGAGCAGTACTTC. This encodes CASSVDRFYEQYF.

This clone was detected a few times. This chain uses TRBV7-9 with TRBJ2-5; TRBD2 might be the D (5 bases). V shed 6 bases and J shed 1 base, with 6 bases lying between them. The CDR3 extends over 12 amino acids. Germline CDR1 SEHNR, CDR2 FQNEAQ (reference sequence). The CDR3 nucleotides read TGTGCCAGCAGGGACTTCCAAGAGACCCAGTACTTC. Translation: CASRDFQETQYF. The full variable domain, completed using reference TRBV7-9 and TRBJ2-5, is DTGVSQNPRHKITKRGQNVTFRCDPISEHNRLYWYRQTLGQGPEFLTYFQNEAQLEKSRLLSDRFSAERPKGSFSTLEIQRTEQGDSAMYLCASRDFQETQYFGPGTRLLVL.

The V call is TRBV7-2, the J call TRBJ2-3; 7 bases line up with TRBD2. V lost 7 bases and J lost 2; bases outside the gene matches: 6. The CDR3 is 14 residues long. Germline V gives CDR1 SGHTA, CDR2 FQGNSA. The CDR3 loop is CASNQGLITDTQYF. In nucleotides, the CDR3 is TGTGCCAGCAACCAGGGACTAATCACAGATACGCAGTATTTT. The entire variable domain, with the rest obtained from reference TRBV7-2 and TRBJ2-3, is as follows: GAGVSQSPSNKVTEKGKDVELRCDPISGHTALYWYRQSLGQGLEFLIYFQGNSAPDKSGLPSDRFSAERTGGSVSTLTIQRTQQEDSAVYLCASNQGLITDTQYFGPGTRLTVL.

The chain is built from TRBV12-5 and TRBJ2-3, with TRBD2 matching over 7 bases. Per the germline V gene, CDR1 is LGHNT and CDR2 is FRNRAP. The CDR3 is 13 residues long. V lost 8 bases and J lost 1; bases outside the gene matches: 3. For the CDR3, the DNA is TGTGCTAGTTGTCGGGGGGGCACAGATACGCAGTATTTT. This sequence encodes CASCRGGTDTQYF. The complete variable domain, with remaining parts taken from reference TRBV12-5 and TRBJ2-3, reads DARVTQTPRHKVTEMGQEVTMRCQPILGHNTVFWYRQTMMQGLELLAYFRNRAPLDDSGMPKDRFSAEMPDATLATLKIQPSEPRDSAVYFCASCRGGTDTQYFGPGTRLTVL.